This T cell receptor (beta chain) was found in a study of PD-L1 blockade in urothelial cancer. Germline V lookup: CDR1 MNHEY, CDR2 SMNVEV (reference sequence). Trimming removed 3 bases from V and 6 bases from J; junction bases left unmatched: 9. CDR3 length equals 15 residues. Time point reported: pretreatment peripheral blood. Assay: immunoSEQ multiplex PCR; the TCRdb copy retains only in-frame clones and omits some. Of approximately 63,000 clones listed, 75% to 85% are singletons. This receptor was identified in a man in his 70s with urothelial cancer. Sequences were derived from PBMCs, sampled around atezolizumab (anti-PD-L1) treatment. The rearrangement uses TRBV27 and TRBJ2-3; the match to TRBD2 covers 7 bases. The CDR3 spells CASSLVGSGVDTQYF. The CDR3 DNA is TGTGCCAGCAGTTTGGTCGGGAGCGGGGTCGATACGCAGTATTTT.